This T cell receptor beta chain was documented in a study of cytomegalovirus exposure and HLA in healthy donors. Study conclusions and caveats: About 87% or about 30% of the time was how often most TCR beta V segments were productive, according to an earlier analysis.

For this clone: Its antigen is unknown.

The PCR was carried out with 60 Vbeta primers and 13 Jbeta primers. The repertoire was sequenced with immunoSEQ multiplex PCR; TCRdb's copy has only in-frame clones and lacks some. The table includes fewer than 200,000 clones, 80% detected once. The CDR3 contains 12 residues. Germline V gene data show CDR1 as SQVTM and CDR2 as ANQGSEA. The sequence was obtained from a woman in her forties or fifties in good health and CMV-seropositive. The chain uses TRBV29-1 and TRBJ2-1; TRBD2 might be the D (6 bases). The material sequenced was PBMCs. The CDR3: CSLRTTENEQFF. CDR3 nucleotides: TGCAGTCTAAGGACTACAGAGAATGAGCAGTTCTTC.